The next 2 T cell receptor beta chains were all read from a single sample in a study of CD8 T cells in Susac syndrome. RNA was extracted with the RNeasy kit, and a quantity of 0.5 to 1 ug was reverse transcribed using random hexamers. TCRdb itself ran the immunoSEQ multiplex PCR reads through MiXCR, one entry per CDR3 protein. The sample lists roughly 100,000 distinct CDR3 sequences, roughly 95% seen once, with 0.41% in the top ten. Sequences were obtained from CD8+ T cells from PBMCs. These receptors all stem from a human donor with Susac syndrome.

The J gene is TRBJ2-7, the V gene TRBV6-1, with TRBD2 identical over 7 bases. Germline V gene data show CDR1 as MNHNS and CDR2 as SASEGT. The CDR3 sequence is 15 residues long. With V trimmed by 4 bases and J by 0 bases, 6 bases remained unmatched. CDR3 protein: CASSVSGGSSYEQYF. CDR3 bases: TGTGCCAGCAGTGTGTCGGGGGGTAGCTCCTACGAGCAGTACTTC.

The CDR3 DNA follows: TGTGCCAGCAGCCAAGAATGGGCGGACAGGGAGGGCTACACCTTC. This codes for CASSQEWADREGYTF. This chain uses TRBV14 with TRBJ1-2; 8 nucleotides align to TRBD1. Per the germline V gene, CDR1 is SGHDN and CDR2 is FVKESK. V was clipped by 0 bases and J by 8 bases; unmatched bases: 8. This CDR3 has 15 amino acids.